The 28 T cell receptor beta chains below all came from one sample that was sequenced in a study of T cells in Graves' hyperthyroidism and ophthalmopathy. What was amplified from RNA transcripts were TCR beta CDR3 regions. First-round RT-PCR of the TCR CDR3 relied on the HTBI primer set. TCRdb reprocessed the multiplex PCR reads via MiXCR and lists one record per CDR3 protein. The data show under 400,000 distinct CDR3 sequences, with about 13% seen just once and over 8.5% held by the top ten. Material for sequencing was blood. These receptor sequences come from a woman in her late teens or twenties with Graves' hyperthyroidism.

This clonotype has only a few counts. The V gene is TRBV5-6, the J gene TRBJ1-2; D is ambiguous. CDR1 SGHDT and CDR2 YYEEEE come from the germline V gene. The CDR3 sequence is 14 residues long. V was shortened by 4 bases and J by 8 bases, with 18 bases between the two germline ends. CDR3 sequence: CASSISRIAGGYTF. CDR3 DNA sequence: TGTGCCAGCAGCATTTCCAGGATCGCGGGGGGCTACACCTTC.

There are many counts of this clonotype. The chain carries TRBV30 and TRBJ2-3; D is ambiguous. Between the trimmed V and J ends, which lost 4 bases and 4 bases, there was a span of 6 bases. The CDR3 consists of 11 residues. Germline loops: CDR1 GTSNPN, CDR2 SVGIG (reference sequence). CDR3 protein: CAWTRADTQYF. CDR3 bases: TGTGCCTGGACAAGGGCAGATACGCAGTATTTT.

This rearrangement joins TRBV18 to TRBJ1-1; 8 nucleotides line up with TRBD1. V lost 5 bases, J lost 1 base, and 6 bases stayed unmatched. The CDR3 covers 15 residues. Germline V gives CDR1 KGHSH, CDR2 LQKENI. CDR3 DNA: TGTGCCAGCTCAAACTACGGGACAGGGAACACTGAAGCTTTCTTT. Protein sequence: CASSNYGTGNTEAFF.

The DNA of the CDR3 is TGTGCCAGCACTTCGGGGGCTAGCACAGATACGCAGTATTTT. It encodes CASTSGASTDTQYF. The chain joins TRBV12-3 or TRBV12-4 to TRBJ2-3; perhaps D is TRBD1 or TRBD2 (6 bases each). This CDR3 comprises 14 residues. Trimming shortened V by 7 bases and J by 0 bases, and 11 bases separated the two germline ends.

The chain has TRBV5-1 and TRBJ2-7; no firm D call. The CDR3 contains 13 residues. Trimming cost V 3 bases and J 5 bases, with 12 bases left between them. CDR1 SGHRS and CDR2 YFSETQ come from the germline V gene. The CDR3 here is CASSSDLVHEQYF. The CDR3 nucleotides read TGCGCCAGCAGCTCCGATCTTGTCCACGAGCAGTACTTC.

This clonotype was observed many times. The gene calls are TRBV10-3 and TRBJ1-1; D is uncertain. V was trimmed by 3 bases and J by 2 bases, leaving 10 bases between them. The CDR3 totals 14 residues. Germline V lookup: CDR1 ENHRY, CDR2 SYGVKD. The CDR3 protein is CAISEIAPNTEAFF. Written as DNA, the CDR3 is TGTGCCATCAGTGAAATAGCGCCCAACACTGAAGCTTTCTTT.

This clonotype was seen many times. This rearrangement joins TRBV20-1 to TRBJ2-1, with 7 bases identical to TRBD2. The CDR3 is 15 residues long. The germline gives CDR1 DFQATT, CDR2 SNEGSKA (reference sequence). Trimming removed 0 bases from V and 6 bases from J; junction bases left unmatched: 8. The CDR3 region is CSAREASGLVNEQFF. The DNA of the CDR3 is TGCAGTGCTAGAGAGGCTAGCGGTTTGGTCAATGAGCAGTTCTTC.

This chain uses TRBV7-9 with TRBJ1-1; D remains unclear. CDR1 and CDR2 (germline): SEHNR, FQNEAQ (reference sequence). The length of the CDR3 is 14 residues. V was trimmed by 3 bases and J by 4 bases, leaving 12 bases between them. The CDR3 loop is CASSFLGYGTEAFF. The CDR3, as DNA: TGTGCCAGCAGCTTTTTAGGGTACGGCACTGAAGCTTTCTTT.

As to this clonotype: A single base separates this from a much larger clone, so it may be a read error. This rearrangement joins TRBV29-1 to TRBJ2-5; D is ambiguous. Germline CDR1 SQVTM, CDR2 ANQGSEA. The CDR3 runs to 10 residues. CDR3 in amino acids: CRAARETQYF. In DNA, the CDR3 is TGCCGCGCAGCCAGGGAGACCCAGTACTTC.

This clonotype came up a few times. This may be a read error, as it is one base from a much larger clone. The genes are TRBV28 and TRBJ2-3; D tentatively reads TRBD1 or TRBD2 (5 bases each). The CDR3 sequence is 15 residues long. Trimming stripped 8 bases from V and 3 bases from J, with 18 bases between. Germline V lookup: CDR1 MDHEN, CDR2 SYDVKM. CDR3 sequence: CASPGRKGRTDTQYF. The CDR3 coding sequence is TGTGCCAGCCCTGGTAGGAAGGGGAGAACAGATACGCAGTATTTT.

This clonotype was found many times. V is TRBV28 and J is TRBJ2-7, with TRBD1 identical over 10 bases. Germline assignment: CDR1 MDHEN and CDR2 SYDVKM. V trimming: 5 bases; J trimming: 5 bases; junction bases outside the gene matches: 9. The CDR3 runs to 15 residues. The CDR3 nucleotides read TGTGCCAGCAGTCCAGGCGGGACAGGGGTACACGAGCAGTACTTC. Amino acids: CASSPGGTGVHEQYF. The full variable domain, with the rest looked up from reference TRBV28 and TRBJ2-7, is DVKVTQSSRYLVKRTGEKVFLECVQDMDHENMFWYRQDPGLGLRLIYFSYDVKMKEKGDIPEGYSVSREKKERFSLILESASTNQTSMYLCASSPGGTGVHEQYFGPGTRLTVT.

This clonotype was recorded many times. The gene calls are TRBV30 and TRBJ2-2, with unresolved D. The CDR3 covers 12 residues. Germline V lookup: CDR1 GTSNPN, CDR2 SVGIG (reference sequence). V was cut by 5 bases and J by 6 bases, with 10 bases left in between. CDR3 bases: TGTGCCTGGGGCCGGCCGGCCGGGGAGCTGTTTTTT. It translates to CAWGRPAGELFF.

This clonotype was seen many times. The chain combines TRBV13 with TRBJ2-7, with 8 bases matching TRBD1. The junction had 8 bases not matched to a gene; V was cut back by 5 bases and J by 2 bases. In germline, CDR1 is PRHDT, CDR2 FYEKMQ (reference sequence). There are 15 residues in the CDR3. CDR3 protein: CASSLQGQGTYEQYF. CDR3 nucleotide sequence: TGTGCCAGCAGCCTCCAAGGACAGGGTACCTACGAGCAGTACTTC.

This clonotype was seen repeatedly, ten times or more. The chain uses TRBV5-1 and TRBJ2-2, with D possibly matching TRBD2 (5 bases). The V gene's germline CDR1 is SGHRS and CDR2 YFSETQ. The CDR3 totals 13 residues. Trimming took off 5 bases at V and 4 bases at J, with 9 bases between the two ends. CDR3 region: CASRLTSTGELFF. CDR3 DNA: TGCGCCAGCAGGCTAACTAGCACCGGGGAGCTGTTTTTT.

This clonotype was detected many times. The chain is built from TRBV28 and TRBJ1-3, with D unclear. The length of the CDR3 is 14 residues. The V end was cut by 1 base, the J end by 0 bases, with 4 bases between. From germline, CDR1 is MDHEN and CDR2 SYDVKM. This chain's CDR3 is CASSLFHSGNTIYF. The CDR3 DNA reads TGTGCCAGCAGTTTATTTCACTCTGGAAACACCATATATTTT. The whole variable domain, remainder taken from reference TRBV28 and TRBJ1-3, is DVKVTQSSRYLVKRTGEKVFLECVQDMDHENMFWYRQDPGLGLRLIYFSYDVKMKEKGDIPEGYSVSREKKERFSLILESASTNQTSMYLCASSLFHSGNTIYFGEGSWLTVV.

The sample holds a few counts of this clonotype. The J gene is TRBJ2-3, the V gene TRBV4-1, with D maybe TRBD2 (7 bases). Between the trimmed V and J ends, which lost 4 bases and 3 bases, there was a span of 23 bases. Germline values: CDR1 MGHRA, CDR2 YSYEKL. This CDR3 has 18 amino acids. The CDR3 loop is CASSPLFGGQGSTDTQYF. For the CDR3, the DNA is TGCGCCAGCAGCCCCCTCTTCGGGGGGCAGGGAAGTACAGATACGCAGTATTTT.

This chain links TRBV4-3 with TRBJ2-7; tentative D call: TRBD2 (6 bases). Deletions cut 1 base from V and 0 bases from J, with 10 bases between. The germline V gene encodes CDR1 LGHNA and CDR2 YSLEER. The CDR3 has 15 amino acids. This CDR3 is CASSQGKRVSYEQYF. DNA of the CDR3: TGCGCCAGCAGCCAAGGAAAGCGGGTCTCCTACGAGCAGTACTTC.

This sequence joins TRBV14 and TRBJ1-3, with no clear D. From germline, CDR1 is SGHDN and CDR2 FVKESK. V dropped 0 bases and J dropped 0 bases, with 9 bases sitting between them. This CDR3 spans 16 amino acids. The CDR3 sequence: CASSQDAYSSGNTIYF. In DNA, the CDR3 is TGTGCCAGCAGCCAAGATGCATATTCCTCTGGAAACACCATATATTTT.

This clonotype was seen a few times. Here the CDR3 DNA reads TGTGCCAGCATGAGGGCCCCCCAAGAGACCCAGTACTTC. It translates to CASMRAPQETQYF. This chain uses TRBV6-1 with TRBJ2-5; D perhaps matches TRBD2 (5 bases). There are 13 residues in the CDR3. Germline V lookup: CDR1 MNHNS, CDR2 SASEGT. The V gene lost 7 bases and the J gene lost 1 base, with 10 bases spanning the gap.

The chain carries TRBV6-2 or TRBV6-3 and TRBJ2-2, with D perhaps TRBD1 (5 bases). The last part of the DNA fits TRBJ1-4 better; the J call may be wrong. Germline-derived CDR1 and CDR2 are MNHEY and SVGEGT. The CDR3 is 13 residues long. The CDR3 is CASSSGGSEKLFF. The CDR3 DNA sequence: TGTGCCAGCAGTTCGGGGGGGAGTGAAAAACTGTTTTTT.

The chain recombines TRBV25-1 with TRBJ1-2; 8 bases fit TRBD1. This CDR3 has 15 residues. Germline V lookup: CDR1 MGHDK, CDR2 SYGVNS. Unmatched junction bases numbered 10, after V lost 3 bases and J lost 7 bases. The CDR3 coding sequence is TGTGCCAGCAGTGACCCGACTACAGGGGGACCTGGCTACACCTTC. Encoded protein: CASSDPTTGGPGYTF.

This clonotype has ten or more counts. This chain uses TRBV11-2 with TRBJ2-3; D is tentatively TRBD1 or TRBD2 (5 bases each). CDR1 and CDR2 from the germline V gene are SGHAT and FQNNGV. This CDR3 spans 16 amino acids. With 3 bases removed from V and 2 bases from J, the gap between germline ends came to 15 bases. The CDR3 DNA is TGTGCCAGCAGCTTGGGATCCGGGACCCTCACAGATACGCAGTATTTT. Translating gives CASSLGSGTLTDTQYF.

Many counts were recorded for this clonotype. The V gene is TRBV12-3 or TRBV12-4, the J gene TRBJ2-5, with D possibly being TRBD2 (5 bases). This CDR3 comprises 14 residues. With 2 bases removed from V and 7 bases from J, the gap between germline ends came to 14 bases. The CDR3 DNA follows: TGTGCCAGCAGTTTATCGAGGGCGTTGGTGACCCAGTACTTC. Its protein is CASSLSRALVTQYF.

This clonotype has at least ten counts. The genes are TRBV28 and TRBJ2-5, with 12 bases lining up with TRBD2. Germline V gives CDR1 MDHEN, CDR2 SYDVKM. The CDR3 is 15 residues long. V shed 6 bases and J 1 base; nucleotides not matched to a gene: 3. The DNA for the CDR3 is TGTGCCAGCAGACGACTAGCGGGAGTCCAAGAGACCCAGTACTTC. This gives the protein CASRRLAGVQETQYF. Together with reference TRBV28 and TRBJ2-5, the CDR3 gives the full variable domain: DVKVTQSSRYLVKRTGEKVFLECVQDMDHENMFWYRQDPGLGLRLIYFSYDVKMKEKGDIPEGYSVSREKKERFSLILESASTNQTSMYLCASRRLAGVQETQYFGPGTRLLVL.

This clonotype was detected many times. V usage is TRBV28 and J usage is TRBJ1-2, with 7 bases lining up with TRBD1. V lost 7 bases and J lost 3; bases outside the gene matches: 5. The CDR3 has 13 residues. Germline CDR1 is MDHEN and CDR2 is SYDVKM. Here the CDR3 DNA reads TGTGCCAGCACCGGACAGGCGTACTATGGCTACACCTTC. Its translation is CASTGQAYYGYTF.

In the case of this clonotype: It may be a read error: a sequence one base away is much more abundant. The CDR3 loop is CSAAKQGGPYGYTF. The CDR3, as DNA: TGCAGTGCTGCTAAACAGGGAGGCCCGTATGGCTACACCTTC. The rearrangement uses TRBV20-1 and TRBJ1-2; D is perhaps TRBD1 (6 bases). Trimming removed 5 bases from V and 5 bases from J, with 18 bases in between. Germline CDR1 is DFQATT and CDR2 is SNEGSKA (reference sequence). This CDR3 has 14 residues.

A word on this clonotype: A much larger clone lies a single base off, so this may be a read error. The V call is TRBV14, the J call TRBJ2-7; the D is unclear. The V and J ends lost 2 bases and 6 bases respectively, with 8 bases between them. Germline V gene data show CDR1 as SGHDN and CDR2 as FVKESK. The CDR3 is 12 residues long. CDR3 DNA: TGTGCCAGCAGCCAATCCCTATTCGAGCAGTACTTC. Protein: CASSQSLFEQYF.

This clonotype was seen at least ten times. The chain links TRBV7-8 to TRBJ2-3; 8 bases match TRBD2. Per germline, CDR1 SGHVS and CDR2 FQNEAQ. This CDR3 has 16 amino acids. The ends lost 1 base at V and 0 bases at J; junction bases unmatched: 3. CDR3 loop: CASSLVAGGSTDTQYF. The CDR3 nucleotides read TGTGCCAGCAGCTTAGTCGCGGGAGGTAGCACAGATACGCAGTATTTT.